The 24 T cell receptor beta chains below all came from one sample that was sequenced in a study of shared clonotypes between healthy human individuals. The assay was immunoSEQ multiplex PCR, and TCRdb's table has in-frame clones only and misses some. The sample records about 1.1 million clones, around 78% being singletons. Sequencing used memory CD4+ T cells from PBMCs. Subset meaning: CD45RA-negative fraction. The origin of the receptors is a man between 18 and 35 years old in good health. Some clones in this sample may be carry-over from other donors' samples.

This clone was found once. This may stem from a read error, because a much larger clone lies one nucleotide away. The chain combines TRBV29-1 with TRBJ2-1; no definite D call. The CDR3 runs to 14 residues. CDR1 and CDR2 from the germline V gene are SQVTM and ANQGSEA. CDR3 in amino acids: CAGGYFFSYSEQFF. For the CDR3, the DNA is TGCGCCGGTGGATACTTTTTCTCCTACAGTGAGCAGTTCTTC.

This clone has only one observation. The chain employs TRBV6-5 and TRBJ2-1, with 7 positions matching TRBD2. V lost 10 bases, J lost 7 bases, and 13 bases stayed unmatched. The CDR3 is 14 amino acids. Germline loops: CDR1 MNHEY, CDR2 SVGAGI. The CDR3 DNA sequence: TGTGCCACCCAGCGGGGACGGGCAGGAAATGAGCAGTTCTTC. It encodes CATQRGRAGNEQFF.

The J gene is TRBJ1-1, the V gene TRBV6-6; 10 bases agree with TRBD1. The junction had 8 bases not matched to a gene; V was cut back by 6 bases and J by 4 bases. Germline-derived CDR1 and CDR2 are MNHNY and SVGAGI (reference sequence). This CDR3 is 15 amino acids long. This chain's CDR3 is CASRPTGGLGTEAFF. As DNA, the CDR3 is TGTGCCAGCAGACCGACAGGGGGCCTTGGCACTGAAGCTTTCTTT.

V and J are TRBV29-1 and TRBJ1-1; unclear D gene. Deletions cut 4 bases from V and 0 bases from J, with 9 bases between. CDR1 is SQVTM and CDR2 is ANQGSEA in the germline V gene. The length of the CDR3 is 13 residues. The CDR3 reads CSVAQDLNTEAFF. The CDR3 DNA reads TGCAGCGTTGCGCAGGATCTGAACACTGAAGCTTTCTTT.

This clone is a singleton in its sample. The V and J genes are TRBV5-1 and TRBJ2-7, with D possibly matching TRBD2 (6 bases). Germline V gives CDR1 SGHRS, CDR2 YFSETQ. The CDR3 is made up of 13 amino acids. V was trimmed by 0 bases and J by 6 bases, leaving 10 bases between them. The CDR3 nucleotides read TGCGCCAGCAGCTTGGTGGAGGGAGGCGAGCAGTACTTC. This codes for CASSLVEGGEQYF.

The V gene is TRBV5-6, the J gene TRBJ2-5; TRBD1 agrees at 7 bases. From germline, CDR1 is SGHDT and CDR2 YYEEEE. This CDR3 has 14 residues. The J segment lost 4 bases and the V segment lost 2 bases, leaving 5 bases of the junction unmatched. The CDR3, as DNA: TGTGCCAGCAGCTTTAGGGGGCTACGAGAGACCCAGTACTTC. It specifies CASSFRGLRETQYF.

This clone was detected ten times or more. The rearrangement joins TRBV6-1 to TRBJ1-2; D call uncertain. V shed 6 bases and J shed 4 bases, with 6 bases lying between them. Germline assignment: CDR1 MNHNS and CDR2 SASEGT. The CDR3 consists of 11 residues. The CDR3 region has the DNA TGTGCCAGCAGAATGGCCTATGGCTACACCTTC. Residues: CASRMAYGYTF.

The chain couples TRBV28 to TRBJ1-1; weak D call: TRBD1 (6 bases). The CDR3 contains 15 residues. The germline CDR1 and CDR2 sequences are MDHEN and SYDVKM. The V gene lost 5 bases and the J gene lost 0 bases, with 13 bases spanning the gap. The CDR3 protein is CASSPGDRLNTEAFF. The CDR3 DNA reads TGTGCCAGCAGTCCTGGTGACAGGCTGAACACTGAAGCTTTCTTT.

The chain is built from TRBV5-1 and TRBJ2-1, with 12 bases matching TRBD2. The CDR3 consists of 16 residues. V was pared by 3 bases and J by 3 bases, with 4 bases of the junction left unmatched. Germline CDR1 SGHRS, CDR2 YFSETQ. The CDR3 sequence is CASSSLAGGNYNEQFF. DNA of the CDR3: TGCGCCAGCAGCTCCCTAGCGGGAGGGAACTACAATGAGCAGTTCTTC.

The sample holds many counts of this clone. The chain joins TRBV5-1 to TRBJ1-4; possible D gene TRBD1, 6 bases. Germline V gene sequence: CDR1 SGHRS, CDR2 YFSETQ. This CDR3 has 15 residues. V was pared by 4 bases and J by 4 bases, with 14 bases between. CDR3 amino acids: CASSDLTGYNEKLFF. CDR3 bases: TGCGCCAGCAGCGACCTGACAGGATATAATGAAAAACTGTTTTTT.

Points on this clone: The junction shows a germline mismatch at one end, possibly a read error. The chain's CDR3 is CASSFSSNSGELFF. CDR3 nucleotides: TGTGCCAGCAGCTTCTCGTCAAACAGCGGGGAGCTGTTTTTT. V gene TRBV7-2 combines with J gene TRBJ2-2; D is undetermined. Germline V gene data show CDR1 as SGHTA and CDR2 as FQGNSA. CDR3 length: 14 residues.

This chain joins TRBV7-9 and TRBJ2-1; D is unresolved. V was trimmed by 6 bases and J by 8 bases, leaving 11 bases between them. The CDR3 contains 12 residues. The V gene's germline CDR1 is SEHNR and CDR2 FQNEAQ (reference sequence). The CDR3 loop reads CASSTFRDEQFF. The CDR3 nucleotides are TGTGCCAGCAGTACTTTTCGCGATGAGCAGTTCTTC. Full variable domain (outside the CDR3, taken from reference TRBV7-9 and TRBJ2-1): DTGVSQNPRHKITKRGQNVTFRCDPISEHNRLYWYRQTLGQGPEFLTYFQNEAQLEKSRLLSDRFSAERPKGSFSTLEIQRTEQGDSAMYLCASSTFRDEQFFGPGTRLTVL.

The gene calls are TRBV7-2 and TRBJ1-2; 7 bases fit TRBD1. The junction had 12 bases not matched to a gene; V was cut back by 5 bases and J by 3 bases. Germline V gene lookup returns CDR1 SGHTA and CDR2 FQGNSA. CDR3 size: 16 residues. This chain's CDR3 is CASSQPRTGADYGYTF. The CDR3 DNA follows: TGTGCCAGCAGCCAACCCCGCACAGGGGCAGACTATGGCTACACCTTC.

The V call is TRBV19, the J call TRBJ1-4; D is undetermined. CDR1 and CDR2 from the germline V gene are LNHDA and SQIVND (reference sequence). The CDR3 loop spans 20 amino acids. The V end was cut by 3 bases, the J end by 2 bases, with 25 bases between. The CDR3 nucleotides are TGTGCCAGTAGTATTGAACCGGGAAGATGGGGAGTTGTCACTAATGAAAAACTGTTTTTT. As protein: CASSIEPGRWGVVTNEKLFF. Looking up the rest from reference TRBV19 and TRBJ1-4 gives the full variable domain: DGGITQSPKYLFRKEGQNVTLSCEQNLNHDAMYWYRQDPGQGLRLIYYSQIVNDFQKGDIAEGYSVSREKKESFPLTVTSAQKNPTAFYLCASSIEPGRWGVVTNEKLFFGSGTQLSVL.

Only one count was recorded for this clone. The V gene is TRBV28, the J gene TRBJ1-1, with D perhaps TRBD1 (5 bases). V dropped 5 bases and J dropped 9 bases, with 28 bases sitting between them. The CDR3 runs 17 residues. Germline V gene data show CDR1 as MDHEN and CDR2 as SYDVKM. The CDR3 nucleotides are TGTGCCAGCAGTCCCCTAAAAACAGGTCTCCGGGGGGGAAAAGCTTTCTTT. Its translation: CASSPLKTGLRGGKAFF.

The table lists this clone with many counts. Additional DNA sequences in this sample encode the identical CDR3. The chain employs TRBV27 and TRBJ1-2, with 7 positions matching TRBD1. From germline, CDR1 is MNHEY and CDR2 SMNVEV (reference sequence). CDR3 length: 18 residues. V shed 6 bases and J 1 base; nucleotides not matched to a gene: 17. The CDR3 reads CASRPRPSWTGSNYGYTF. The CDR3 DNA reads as TGTGCCAGCAGGCCCAGACCGTCATGGACAGGCAGTAACTATGGCTACACCTTC.

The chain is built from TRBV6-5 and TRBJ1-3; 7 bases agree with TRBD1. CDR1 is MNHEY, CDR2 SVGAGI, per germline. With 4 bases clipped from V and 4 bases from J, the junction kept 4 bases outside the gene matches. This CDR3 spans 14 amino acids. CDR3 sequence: CASSSDRVGNTIYF. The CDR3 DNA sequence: TGTGCCAGCAGTTCCGACAGGGTGGGAAACACCATATATTTT.

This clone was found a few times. The CDR3 loop is CASSLTGTPSGNTIYF. The DNA for the CDR3 is TGTGCCAGCAGCTTAACCGGGACACCTTCTGGAAACACCATATATTTT. The rearrangement links TRBV5-6 to TRBJ1-3, with D possibly being TRBD1 (6 bases). The CDR3 is 16 amino acids. Looked up from germline, CDR1 is SGHDT and CDR2 is YYEEEE. Trimming left V 2 bases short and J 1 base short, with 13 bases between.

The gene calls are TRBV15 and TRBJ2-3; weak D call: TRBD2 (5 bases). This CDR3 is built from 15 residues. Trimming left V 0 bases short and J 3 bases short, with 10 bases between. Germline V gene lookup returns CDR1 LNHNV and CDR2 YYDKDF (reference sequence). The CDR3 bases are TGTGCCACCAGCAGAGATCCTGGGGAGACAGATACGCAGTATTTT. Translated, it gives CATSRDPGETDTQYF.

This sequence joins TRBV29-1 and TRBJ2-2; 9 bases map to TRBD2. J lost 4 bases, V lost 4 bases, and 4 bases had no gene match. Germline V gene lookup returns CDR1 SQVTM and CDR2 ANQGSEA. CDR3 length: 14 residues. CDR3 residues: CSVGSSGSTGELFF. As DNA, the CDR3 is TGCAGCGTTGGTAGTAGCGGGAGCACCGGGGAGCTGTTTTTT.

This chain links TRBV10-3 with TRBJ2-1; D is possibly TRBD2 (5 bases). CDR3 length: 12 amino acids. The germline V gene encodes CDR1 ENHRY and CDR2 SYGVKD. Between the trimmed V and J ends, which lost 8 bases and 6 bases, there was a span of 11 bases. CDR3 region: CAIGRGINEQFF. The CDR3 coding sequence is TGTGCCATCGGCCGGGGAATCAATGAGCAGTTCTTC.

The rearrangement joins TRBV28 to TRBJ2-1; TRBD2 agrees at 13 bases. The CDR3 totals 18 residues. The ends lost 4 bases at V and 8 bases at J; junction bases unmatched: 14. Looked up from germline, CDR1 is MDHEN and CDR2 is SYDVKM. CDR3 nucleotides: TGTGCCAGCAGTTCATCCGGGACTAGCGGGACTATTGGCGATGAGCAGTTCTTC. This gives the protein CASSSSGTSGTIGDEQFF.

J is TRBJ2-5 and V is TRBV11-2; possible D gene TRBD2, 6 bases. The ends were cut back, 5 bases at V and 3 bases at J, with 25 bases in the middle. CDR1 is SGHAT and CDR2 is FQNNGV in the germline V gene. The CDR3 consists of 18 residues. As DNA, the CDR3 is TGTGCCAGCAGCATCCAACTTCTGACGGGAGTTGGGAAAGAGACCCAGTACTTC. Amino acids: CASSIQLLTGVGKETQYF.

CDR3 sequence reads: CASSGQGWDTEAFF. In nucleotides, the CDR3 is TGTGCCAGCAGTGGGCAGGGGTGGGACACTGAAGCTTTCTTT. The V gene is TRBV28, the J gene TRBJ1-1, with a possible D match to TRBD1 (6 bases). There are 14 residues in the CDR3. V lost 5 bases to trimming and J lost 3 bases, with 13 bases between them. Germline values: CDR1 MDHEN, CDR2 SYDVKM.